Shown below are 17 T cell receptor beta chains from a single sample sequenced in a study of cytomegalovirus exposure and HLA in healthy donors. Researchers ran the PCR with 60 Vbeta and 13 Jbeta primers. Using immunoSEQ multiplex PCR, the repertoire was profiled, and TCRdb retains in-frame clones only, with some absent. Altogether 100,000 to 150,000 clones are present, about three quarters being singletons, with the ten largest covering about 1.2%. The sample consisted of PBMCs. The source of these receptors is a female donor in good health and CMV-seronegative.

This clone was seen only once. In nucleotides, the CDR3 is TGTGCCAGCAGCCGAGGGATAGAGGGGGTAGGGGCTGAAGCTTTCTTT. Translation: CASSRGIEGVGAEAFF. The J gene is TRBJ1-1, the V gene TRBV7-9; D might be TRBD1 (6 bases). Trimming shortened V by 5 bases and J by 6 bases, and 22 bases separated the two germline ends. Germline lookup yields CDR1 SEHNR and CDR2 FQNEAQ (reference sequence). The CDR3 spans 16 residues.

The DNA of the CDR3 is TGTGCCAGCTCGGCTAGCGGGGCGAGCACAGATACGCAGTATTTT. Translating gives CASSASGASTDTQYF. V gene TRBV18 combines with J gene TRBJ2-3; TRBD2 matches at 9 bases. This CDR3 spans 15 amino acids. Losses at the gene ends were 6 bases for V and 0 bases for J; bases not matched to a gene: 4. The germline V gene has CDR1 KGHSH and CDR2 LQKENI.

V usage is TRBV5-1 and J usage is TRBJ1-2; D remains unclear. The germline V gene has CDR1 SGHRS and CDR2 YFSETQ. The CDR3 runs to 15 residues. V lost 4 bases, J lost 4 bases, and 17 bases lay in between. The CDR3 reads CASSRGPEPSYGYTF. The DNA of the CDR3 is TGCGCCAGCAGCCGCGGCCCGGAGCCGAGCTATGGCTACACCTTC. Complete variable domain (other parts from reference TRBV5-1 and TRBJ1-2): KAGVTQTPRYLIKTRGQQVTLSCSPISGHRSVSWYQQTPGQGLQFLFEYFSETQRNKGNFPGRFSGRQFSNSRSEMNVSTLELGDSALYLCASSRGPEPSYGYTFGSGTRLTVV.

The chain joins TRBV18 to TRBJ1-6; possibly TRBD1 for D (6 bases). Deletions cut 11 bases from V and 3 bases from J, with 11 bases between. Germline V gene data show CDR1 as KGHSH and CDR2 as LQKENI. The CDR3 spans 13 residues. The CDR3 spells CAGKDSYNSPLHF. Here the CDR3 DNA reads TGTGCCGGAAAGGACAGCTATAATTCACCCCTCCACTTT.

This clone was observed a single time. Other DNA sequences in this specimen translate into the identical CDR3. V and J are TRBV5-1 and TRBJ2-5, with D possibly matching TRBD2 (5 bases). Deletions cut 0 bases from V and 4 bases from J, with 10 bases between. Germline V gene lookup returns CDR1 SGHRS and CDR2 YFSETQ. The CDR3 has 14 amino acids. In nucleotides, the CDR3 is TGCGCCAGCAGCTTGGTTCTAGCCCGAGAGACCCAGTACTTC. Protein sequence: CASSLVLARETQYF.

This clone was recorded a few times. The chain combines TRBV5-1 with TRBJ1-3, with D unresolved. Trimming cost V 6 bases and J 6 bases, with 10 bases left between them. CDR3 length: 12 amino acids. Germline V gene sequence: CDR1 SGHRS, CDR2 YFSETQ. DNA for the CDR3: TGCGCCAGCACGTCCGGGGAAAACACCATATATTTT. Amino acid sequence: CASTSGENTIYF.

The chain combines TRBV28 with TRBJ1-5; TRBD1 matches at 8 bases. J gave up 7 bases and V 0 bases, and 8 bases lay outside the gene matches. In germline, CDR1 is MDHEN, CDR2 SYDVKM. The CDR3 runs to 16 residues. The CDR3: CASSLWPGQGGQPQHF. In DNA, the CDR3 is TGTGCCAGCAGTTTATGGCCTGGACAGGGCGGACAGCCCCAGCATTTT.

The genes are TRBV10-3 and TRBJ2-1; D ambiguous. The CDR3 length is 11 residues. Germline assignment: CDR1 ENHRY and CDR2 SYGVKD. Trimming removed 5 bases at V and 7 bases at J, with 6 bases between. As DNA, the CDR3 is TGTGCCATCAGTATATTTAATGAGCAGTTCTTC. It encodes CAISIFNEQFF.

The genes are TRBV28 and TRBJ2-3, with 14 bases that match TRBD2. The CDR3 is 16 amino acids. Germline trimming cut 4 bases from V and 6 bases from J; bases unmatched to any gene: 6. Germline CDR1 and CDR2: MDHEN and SYDVKM. The CDR3 here is CASSSGLAGGWDTQYF. The CDR3 DNA is TGTGCCAGCAGTTCAGGACTAGCGGGAGGATGGGATACGCAGTATTTT.

The gene calls are TRBV11-2 and TRBJ1-3; possibly TRBD1 for D (6 bases). Germline V gene data show CDR1 as SGHAT and CDR2 as FQNNGV. V dropped 1 base and J dropped 3 bases, with 7 bases sitting between them. The CDR3 is 14 residues long. The CDR3 is CASSLVRGGNTIYF. CDR3 sequence (DNA): TGTGCCAGCAGCTTAGTCAGGGGTGGAAACACCATATATTTT.

The chain joins TRBV13 to TRBJ2-1; TRBD2 agrees at 15 bases. The CDR3 totals 15 residues. The germline gives CDR1 PRHDT, CDR2 FYEKMQ (reference sequence). V lost 5 bases and J lost 6; bases outside the gene matches: 2. In DNA, the CDR3 is TGTGCCAGCAGCCCGGGACTAGCGGGGGGCAATGAGCAGTTCTTC. Translating it yields CASSPGLAGGNEQFF.

This clone has just one count. This sequence joins TRBV7-6 and TRBJ2-7; D gene unclear. In germline, CDR1 is SGHVS, CDR2 FNYEAQ. CDR3 size: 14 residues. V dropped 7 bases and J dropped 0 bases, with 13 bases sitting between them. CDR3 in amino acids: CASTPTPNSYEQYF. The CDR3 DNA reads as TGTGCCAGCACCCCAACTCCCAACTCCTACGAGCAGTACTTC.

The chain couples TRBV7-9 to TRBJ1-5; the D is unclear. Germline V gives CDR1 SEHNR, CDR2 FQNEAQ (reference sequence). Trimming cost V 5 bases and J 2 bases, with 13 bases left between them. This CDR3 spans 15 amino acids. CDR3 amino acids: CASSLSGYGNQPQHF. For the CDR3, the DNA is TGTGCCAGCAGCCTATCCGGGTATGGCAATCAGCCCCAGCATTTT. Based on the CDR3 plus reference TRBV7-9 and TRBJ1-5, the full variable domain is DTGVSQNPRHKITKRGQNVTFRCDPISEHNRLYWYRQTLGQGPEFLTYFQNEAQLEKSRLLSDRFSAERPKGSFSTLEIQRTEQGDSAMYLCASSLSGYGNQPQHFGDGTRLSIL.

CDR3 in amino acids: CASSPMSGRSYEQYF. DNA of the CDR3: TGTGCCAGCAGCCCGATGAGCGGGAGGAGCTACGAGCAGTACTTC. J is TRBJ2-7 and V is TRBV7-9; 9 bases are shared with TRBD2. The CDR3 loop spans 15 amino acids. Germline CDR1 SEHNR, CDR2 FQNEAQ (reference sequence). Trimming took 5 bases from V and 3 from J; bases not matched to a gene: 8.

This clone has only a few counts. Germline is not matched at one junction end, which may reflect a read error. The V and J genes are TRBV5-1 and TRBJ1-2; TRBD1 might be the D (6 bases). Germline V lookup: CDR1 SGHRS, CDR2 YFSETQ. The CDR3 extends over 13 amino acids. The chain's CDR3 is CASSLDRVYGYTF. CDR3 DNA: TGTGCCAGCAGCTTGGACAGAGTCTATGGCTACACCTTC.

This clone was found a few times. The chain combines TRBV30 with TRBJ2-1, with 7 bases matching TRBD2. The V segment lost 0 bases and the J segment 7 bases; nucleotides outside the gene matches: 3. The germline gives CDR1 GTSNPN, CDR2 SVGIG (reference sequence). The CDR3 consists of 13 residues. This CDR3 reads CAWSVQAGNEQFF. The CDR3 DNA reads TGTGCCTGGAGTGTACAAGCGGGAAATGAGCAGTTCTTC.

The J gene is TRBJ2-7, the V gene TRBV4-1; 8 bases match TRBD2. V trimming: 1 base; J trimming: 5 bases; junction bases outside the gene matches: 4. Per the germline V gene, CDR1 is MGHRA and CDR2 is YSYEKL. This CDR3 is built from 14 residues. This CDR3 is CASSQAGGRDEQYF. CDR3 bases: TGCGCCAGCAGCCAAGCGGGAGGGAGGGACGAGCAGTACTTC.